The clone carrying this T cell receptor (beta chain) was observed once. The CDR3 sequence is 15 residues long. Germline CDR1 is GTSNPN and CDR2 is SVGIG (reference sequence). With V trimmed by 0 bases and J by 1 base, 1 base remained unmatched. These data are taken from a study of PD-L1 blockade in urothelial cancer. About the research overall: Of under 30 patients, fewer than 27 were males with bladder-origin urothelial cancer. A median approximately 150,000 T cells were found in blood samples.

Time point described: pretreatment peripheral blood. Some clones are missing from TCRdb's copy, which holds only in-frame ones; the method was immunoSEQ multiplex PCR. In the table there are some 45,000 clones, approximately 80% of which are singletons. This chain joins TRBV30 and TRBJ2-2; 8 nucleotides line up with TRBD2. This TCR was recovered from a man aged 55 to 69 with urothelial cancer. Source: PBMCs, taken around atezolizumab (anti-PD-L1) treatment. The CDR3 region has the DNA TGTGCCTGGAGTGTGGGACTAGGGAACACCGGGGAGCTGTTTTTT. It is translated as CAWSVGLGNTGELFF.